What follows is one T cell receptor beta chain and its context. Its target is not known. TCRdb keeps only in-frame clones here, not all; method: immunoSEQ multiplex PCR. The sample has approximately 300,000 clones, 86% seen once. The source of the sample is a study of Ad26.COV2.S vaccination and SARS-CoV-2 variants. For the study at large: Donor got 5x10^10 or 1x10^11 viral particles of Ad26.COV2.S. Study-wide results and caveats: In TCR breadth and depth analyses, total T cell responses may have been underestimated. People who got the vaccine or the placebo had similar non-spike TCR breadth.

Trimming removed 0 bases from V and 7 bases from J, with 18 bases in between. Germline CDR1 MNHEY, CDR2 SVGAGI. CDR3 length: 16 residues. Treatment specified: about 20 received Ad26.COV2.S at low or high dose, single or two shots; roughly five received placebo; per-sample allocation not given. Sampling was done on day 63 after the first vaccine or placebo injection. The TCR was taken from a person aged 18 to 65 who received the Ad26.COV2.S COVID-19 vaccine or a placebo. The chain joins TRBV6-5 to TRBJ1-1, with a weak D call TRBD1 (5 bases). Sample: peripheral blood, taken in a trial of Ad26.COV2.S vaccine versus placebo. The DNA of the CDR3 is TGTGCCAGCAGTTACTCTTGGCCCGCCCGGGGGGGTGAAGCTTTCTTT. It is translated as CASSYSWPARGGEAFF.